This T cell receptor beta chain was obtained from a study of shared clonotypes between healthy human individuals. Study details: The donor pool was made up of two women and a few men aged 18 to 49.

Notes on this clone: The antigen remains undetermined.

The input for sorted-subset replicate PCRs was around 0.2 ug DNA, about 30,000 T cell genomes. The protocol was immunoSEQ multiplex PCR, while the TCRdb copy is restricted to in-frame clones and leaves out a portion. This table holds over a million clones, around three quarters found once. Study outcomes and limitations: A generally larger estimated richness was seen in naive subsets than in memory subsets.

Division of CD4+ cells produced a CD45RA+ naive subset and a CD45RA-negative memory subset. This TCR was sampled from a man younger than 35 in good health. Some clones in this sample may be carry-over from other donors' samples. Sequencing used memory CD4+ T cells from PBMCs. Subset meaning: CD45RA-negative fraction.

The CDR3, as DNA: TGTGCCAGCAGTTTATTTGGGACAGGGGGTCTCTACACTGAAGCTTTCTTT. The encoded protein is CASSLFGTGGLYTEAFF. The chain links TRBV28 to TRBJ1-1; 11 nucleotides line up with TRBD1. The CDR3 is made up of 17 amino acids. The V and J ends lost 1 base and 3 bases, in that order; junction bases with no gene match: 7. Germline V CDR1 and CDR2: MDHEN, SYDVKM.